This T cell receptor (beta chain) was sequenced for a study of blood T cell repertoires in COVID-19. Study-level information: Acute and convalescent COVID-19 samples came from the United States, Italy and Spain.

In the source study's methods: Amplifying reference gene primers gave estimates of nucleated cell counts. The data were produced by immunoSEQ multiplex PCR, yet TCRdb's version contains in-frame clones alone and is incomplete. V and J calls and clone size are given by that table; D and trimming were obtained from the DNA. This table holds some 250,000 clones, roughly 80% found once. CDR1 and CDR2 from the germline V gene are MNHEY and SVGEGT. The CDR3 consists of 14 residues. V dropped 5 bases and J dropped 6; count of bases not matched to a gene: 8. This chain connects TRBV6-2 or TRBV6-3 to TRBJ2-7, with TRBD2 matching 9 bases. Specimen: peripheral blood. This receptor was taken from a woman aged 18-29 years with acute or convalescent COVID-19. The CDR3 sequence is CASSTGTSSAEQYF. In nucleotides, the CDR3 is TGTGCCAGCAGTACCGGGACTAGCTCGGCCGAGCAGTACTTC.